The sample holds many counts of the clone carrying this T cell receptor (beta chain). Antigen unknown. These data originate in a study of breast tumors, draining lymph nodes, adjacent tissues. Notes on the study in general: The data were judged consistent with most tumor T cells coming from lymph node and expanding in tumor. Compared with lymph nodes, tumors were less diverse; compared with nontumor tissue, more.

TCRdb used MiXCR to reprocess the multiplex PCR reads, holding one entry per CDR3 protein. The sample lists roughly 80,000 distinct CDR3 sequences; roughly 20% were seen once. The lymph nodes were axillary draining lymph nodes from breast cancer patients. This clonotype originated in a female donor with breast cancer. Some clones in this sample may be carry-over from other donors' samples. Specimen: axillary lymph node tissue.

DNA of the CDR3: TGTGCCAGCAGCGTACCGGGAGTGCCGGGCGAGCAGTACTTC. Translated: CASSVPGVPGEQYF. The rearrangement links TRBV5-6 to TRBJ2-7, with D perhaps matching TRBD2 (6 bases). V was clipped by 4 bases and J by 6 bases, with 17 bases between them. CDR3 size: 14 residues. Germline values: CDR1 SGHDT, CDR2 YYEEEE. Combining the CDR3 with reference TRBV5-6 and TRBJ2-7 gives the whole variable domain DAGVTQSPTHLIKTRGQQVTLRCSPKSGHDTVSWYQQALGQGPQFIFQYYEEEERQRGNFPDRFSGHQFPNYSSELNVNALLLGDSALYLCASSVPGVPGEQYFGPGTRLTVT.